These T cell receptor beta chains were read from a single sample in a study of control samples from healthy donors and cancer patients. Libraries were prepared by immunoSEQ multiplex PCR; TCRdb keeps only in-frame clonotypes and omits some of them. The sample lists just over 80,000 clones, around 94% seen once, with around 5% in the top ten. The sample taken for sequencing was blood. These receptor sequences come from a woman aged 18-29 years in good health. CDR3s include the opening cysteine and the closing phenylalanine or tryptophan. The D gene is left open where the match is weak.

V: TRBV2
D: TRBD2
CDR3: CASSTSLAGLSGANVLTF

V: TRBV4-3
D: .
CDR3: CASSQDAGLSEKLFF

V: TRBV7-2
D: .
CDR3: CASSLAGGTYNEQFF

V: TRBV16
D: .
CDR3: CASSQSLPRNTEAFF

V: TRBV7-8
D: TRBD1
CDR3: CASSLRRDSNTEAFF

V: TRBV27
D: TRBD1
CDR3: CASSLSVPGTNRGWVYARAFF

V: TRBV7-9
D: TRBD2
CDR3: CASSLFKVGGSSYNEQFF

V: TRBV21-1
D: .
CDR3: CASSNVGTGKEFSTYSLYGYTF

V: TRBV5-4
D: .
CDR3: CASSLQGGEKLFF

V: TRBV9
D: .
CDR3: CASSVEGSLSYEQYF

V: TRBV29-1
D: TRBD1
CDR3: CSATTGPGYTF

V: TRBV7-2
D: TRBD2
CDR3: CASSLAIHGLAHNEQFF

V: TRBV5-6
D: TRBD1
CDR3: CASSTYRGGETQYF

V: TRBV19
D: TRBD1
CDR3: CASSMGTGGVDTQYF

V: TRBV11-2
D: .
CDR3: CASAPGPRNSPLHF

V: TRBV9
D: .
CDR3: CASSAGRPWRATNEQYF

V: TRBV3-1/TRBV3-2
D: .
CDR3: CASSQKPASEQFF

V: TRBV9
D: .
CDR3: CASNPNGANVLTF

V: TRBV2
D: .
CDR3: CASQSSYNEQFF

V: TRBV28
D: .
CDR3: CASSLVGGQPQHF

V: TRBV7-2
D: .
CDR3: CASRAPGDNSPLHF

V: TRBV28
D: TRBD2
CDR3: CASTPSGAYNEQFF

V: TRBV28
D: TRBD1
CDR3: CASMTGGRLAQYF

V: TRBV5-1
D: .
CDR3: CASSFGVRETQYF

V: TRBV7-9
D: .
CDR3: CASSLAPDGEKLFF

V: TRBV14
D: TRBD1
CDR3: CASSQGPGQGIGTGELFF

V: TRBV7-2
D: TRBD2
CDR3: CASSWGAGGVTDTQYF

V: TRBV5-6
D: TRBD1
CDR3: CASSRTGGTEAFF

V: TRBV7-9
D: .
CDR3: CASVLGEETQYF

V: TRBV4-2
D: .
CDR3: CASSQARTGDQQFF

V: TRBV5-1
D: .
CDR3: CASSLEGGTDTQYF

V: TRBV5-1
D: .
CDR3: CASRSGTEMVDTQYF

V: TRBV5-1
D: .
CDR3: CASRLTGSLTEAFF

V: TRBV10-3
D: TRBD1
CDR3: CAIAPGQGDQPQHF

V: TRBV20-1
D: .
CDR3: CSARDEGEQYF

V: TRBV27
D: TRBD2
CDR3: CASSPSFFSGRSDTQYF

V: TRBV2
D: .
CDR3: CASRREPTANTEAFF

V: TRBV6-6
D: .
CDR3: CASSRQPDSPLHF

V: TRBV27
D: .
CDR3: CASKGPGHNTEAFF

V: TRBV2
D: .
CDR3: CASSGDIDEKLFF

V: TRBV18
D: TRBD1
CDR3: CASSPTLQGRAFF

V: TRBV7-9
D: TRBD1
CDR3: CASSLGTGGSHTEAFF

V: TRBV29-1
D: .
CDR3: CSVEQTYEQYF

V: TRBV7-2
D: .
CDR3: CASSLQGGYYNEQFF